The 8 T cell receptor beta chains presented below share a single source sample, sequenced in a study of OX40 agonist ivuxolimab in advanced cancers. TCRdb's copy holds only in-frame clones and misses some; the assay was immunoSEQ multiplex PCR. The table records about 73,000 clones, roughly 86% of them present only once. This sample comprised CD4+ or CD8+ T cells sorted from blood, obtained in a trial of the OX40 agonist ivuxolimab. The receptors originated from an adult with an advanced solid tumor such as melanoma, head and neck, liver or kidney cancer.

This clone was recorded a few times. The rearrangement joins TRBV11-2 to TRBJ1-1; maybe TRBD1 (5 bases). The CDR3 covers 14 residues. Per germline, CDR1 SGHAT and CDR2 FQNNGV. The ends were cut back, 3 bases at V and 6 bases at J, with 14 bases in the middle. CDR3 residues: CASSFGGPRAEAFF. CDR3 in DNA: TGTGCCAGCAGCTTCGGGGGTCCAAGGGCTGAAGCTTTCTTT.

V is TRBV28 and J is TRBJ2-7; D might be TRBD2 (6 bases). CDR3 length equals 12 residues. Trimming removed 7 bases from V and 4 bases from J, with 11 bases in between. CDR1 MDHEN and CDR2 SYDVKM come from the germline V gene. CDR3 protein: CASTGGVYEQYF. The CDR3 DNA reads as TGTGCCAGCACAGGCGGGGTTTACGAGCAGTACTTC.

V is TRBV7-2 and J is TRBJ1-1; TRBD1 agrees at 7 bases. CDR3 length: 14 amino acids. The ends lost 8 bases at V and 3 bases at J; junction bases unmatched: 9. Germline lookup yields CDR1 SGHTA and CDR2 FQGNSA. DNA of the CDR3: TGTGCCAGCGGACGGGACAGAAGGGACACTGAAGCTTTCTTT. Translation: CASGRDRRDTEAFF. Filled out from reference TRBV7-2 and TRBJ1-1, the complete variable domain reads GAGVSQSPSNKVTEKGKDVELRCDPISGHTALYWYRQSLGQGLEFLIYFQGNSAPDKSGLPSDRFSAERTGGSVSTLTIQRTQQEDSAVYLCASGRDRRDTEAFFGQGTRLTVV.

The chain has TRBV21-1 and TRBJ1-5. TRBV21-1 is a listed pseudogene. The CDR3 runs to 14 residues. The CDR3 loop reads CASKGTDSNQPQHF. The CDR3, as DNA: TGTGCCAGCAAGGGTACAGATAGCAATCAGCCCCAGCATTTT.

This chain links TRBV30 with TRBJ2-7; D call uncertain. The CDR3 runs to 13 residues. Germline CDR1 GTSNPN, CDR2 SVGIG (reference sequence). V was pared by 0 bases and J by 9 bases, with 15 bases between. CDR3 sequence: CAWSVYGVPGQYF. CDR3 DNA sequence: TGTGCCTGGAGTGTATATGGAGTTCCAGGGCAGTACTTC.

The chain uses TRBV10-3 and TRBJ2-2, with 7 bases that match TRBD1. Germline values: CDR1 ENHRY, CDR2 SYGVKD. J gave up 0 bases and V 5 bases, and 3 bases lay outside the gene matches. This CDR3 contains 15 residues. The CDR3 DNA reads as TGTGCCATCAGTAGACAGGGCGCGAACACCGGGGAGCTGTTTTTT. This encodes CAISRQGANTGELFF.

This clone was observed a handful of times. The genes are TRBV9 and TRBJ2-6; 11 bases fit TRBD1. Germline CDR1 is SGDLS and CDR2 is YYNGEE. The V segment lost 2 bases and the J segment 0 bases; nucleotides outside the gene matches: 4. This CDR3 is built from 18 residues. The chain's CDR3 is CASSVGTGGSSGANVLTF. CDR3 sequence (DNA): TGTGCCAGCAGCGTTGGGACAGGGGGAAGCTCTGGGGCCAACGTCCTGACTTTC. The full variable domain, its missing parts supplied by reference TRBV9 and TRBJ2-6, is DSGVTQTPKHLITATGQRVTLRCSPRSGDLSVYWYQQSLDQGLQFLIQYYNGEERAKGNILERFSAQQFPDLHSELNLSSLELGDSALYFCASSVGTGGSSGANVLTFGAGSRLTVL.

Remarks on this clone: The junction does not match germline at one end; this may be a read error. This chain connects TRBV20-1 to TRBJ1-5; D perhaps matches TRBD1 (6 bases). CDR3 length equals 10 residues. Looked up from germline, CDR1 is DFQATT and CDR2 is SNEGSKA (reference sequence). Written as DNA, the CDR3 is TGCAGTGCTTCCCGGGACACCGTGGATTTT. It specifies CSASRDTVDF.